This TCR beta chain was found in a study of blood T cell repertoires in COVID-19 (dated by TCRdb to the early 2020s). As for the study more broadly: Collaborator samples came from the United States, Italy and Spain and covered acute and convalescent phases of COVID-19. The material from the prospective study consisted of cDNA or gDNA derived from T cells, B-cell-depleted T cells, or PBMCs. Deeply sampled blood TCRbeta repertoires from subjects exposed to, actively infected with, or recovered from COVID-19 were included in the dataset. The repertoires were made available in a free public database intended to serve as a resource for research on the immune response to SARS-CoV-2. Samples were obtained from the ongoing ImmuneRACE study (first 160 participants) and from 950 to 1,500 subjects provided by 6 global collaborators. The sample metadata nearly always contained a de-identified subject ID, COVID-19 status, age in years and sex. Where available, HLA class I and class II types were taken from metadata supplied by the sample provider and were not determined by assay-based typing.

Between the V and J ends, shortened by 0 bases and 5 bases respectively, the junction contains 11 bases. The CDR3 starts with the cysteine, ends with the phenylalanine, and has 14 residues. The DNA shown is the 42-base CDR3, in frame from base 1. CDR1 and CDR2 are read off the germline V gene as SGHRS and YFSETQ. About this clone: Its antigen has not been determined. No base qualities exist here, and no much larger clone lies one base off it.

Collaborating institutions collected whole blood in K2EDTA tubes following their own protocols. Collaborator samples were shipped for TCRbeta analysis as frozen whole blood, isolated PBMCs, or DNA extracted from either sample type. General study outcomes and caveats: Clinical and demographic metadata were provided uncurated, with the amount varying by source and participant.

The immunoSEQ Assay, a bias-controlled multiplex PCR, was used to amplify TCRbeta CDR3 regions from genomic DNA. Per the source publication's procedure: The number of nucleated cells in each sample was estimated from the amplification of reference gene primers within the assay. To quantify the absolute abundance of each unique TCRbeta CDR3 rearrangement, sequence reads were collapsed and filtered. For each sample, productive Simpson clonality was calculated as the square root of Simpson's diversity index over productive rearrangements. TCRdb took over this immuneACCESS table, retaining in-frame rearrangements with V and J assigned. Such tables are incomplete; in checked studies, under half of the missing clones stem from an unresolved V gene, and the remainder is unexplained. D and trimming come from the DNA, and the V and J calls and clone size come from that table. Here the sample has 30,000 to 40,000 clones; 90% occur a single time. The ten largest clones represent around 25% of the sample.

Here the chain combines TRBV5-1 and TRBJ1-1; TRBD1 is perhaps the D gene, given 6 matching bases. The clonotype originates from a man in his sixties with active or convalescent COVID-19. Sequenced sample: peripheral blood. At the DNA level, the sequence is TGCGCCAGCAGCTTGGAGAGAGGGGGAACTGAAGCTTTCTTT. Translated, this is CASSLERGGTEAFF.